This T cell receptor beta chain was captured by sequencing in a study of T cell changes during pregnancy in multiple sclerosis. The CDR3 totals 13 residues. The germline gives CDR1 SGDLS, CDR2 YYNGEE. V was pared by 6 bases and J by 12 bases, with 15 bases of the junction left unmatched. Assay: immunoSEQ multiplex PCR; the TCRdb copy retains only in-frame clones and omits some. The sample lists about 79,000 clones; roughly 93% were seen once. The chain is built from TRBV9 and TRBJ2-7, with 7 nucleotides matching TRBD1. This clonotype originated in a female donor in good health, enrolled as a control in a pregnancy study. This specimen consisted of peripheral blood, obtained in the second trimester of pregnancy. For the CDR3, the DNA is TGTGCCAGCACCGGGACAGACGCGTCCTTTCTGTACTTC. It is translated as CASTGTDASFLYF.